Shown below are 17 T cell receptor beta chains from a single sample sequenced in a study of beta chain features in type 1 diabetes listed by TCRdb under 2018. Library prep was done by the immunoSEQ multiplex PCR assay. The entire isolated RNA was reverse transcribed using the High Capacity cDNA Reverse Transcription Kit, and thus expressed TCRB transcripts were sequenced. The table comes from immuneACCESS by way of TCRdb, which keeps in-frame sequences with V and J called. Part of the clones is missing from these tables; in studies checked, under half for an unresolved V gene and the rest for unknown reasons. Present in this sample are about 230,000 clones, over 8.5% of which were seen just once. Around 0.031% of the sample is taken by the ten largest. The sample consisted of naive CD4+ T cells from blood. The meaning of the sample's cell subset or site label: true naive CD4+ T cells. The receptors shown here come from a woman younger than 35 in good health.

There are many counts of this clone. The chain combines TRBV11-2 with TRBJ2-6; D unresolved. CDR1 and CDR2 (germline): SGHAT, FQNNGV. There are 17 residues in the CDR3. The V gene lost 1 base and the J gene lost 0 bases, with 10 bases spanning the gap. The CDR3, as DNA: TGTGCCAGCAGCTTAGTGGCAGGCCGCTCTGGGGCCAACGTCCTGACTTTC. As protein: CASSLVAGRSGANVLTF.

This clone was detected only a few times. The sample contains more than one DNA sequence encoding this CDR3. J is TRBJ2-1 and V is TRBV5-1, with 8 bases that match TRBD2. J lost 6 bases, V lost 2 bases, and 4 bases had no gene match. This CDR3 comprises 14 residues. In germline, CDR1 is SGHRS, CDR2 YFSETQ. DNA of the CDR3: TGCGCCAGCAGCTTAGGTACTAGCGGCAATGAGCAGTTCTTC. Translation: CASSLGTSGNEQFF.

This clone has a handful of counts. This chain connects TRBV11-2 to TRBJ1-2; TRBD1 aligns across 7 bases. Germline assignment: CDR1 SGHAT and CDR2 FQNNGV. V gave up 5 bases and J gave up 4 bases; unmatched junction bases: 13. The CDR3 has 16 amino acids. The CDR3 here is CASSPTPTGSGYGYTF. CDR3 DNA sequence: TGTGCCAGCAGCCCGACCCCGACAGGGTCGGGCTATGGCTACACCTTC.

The chain combines TRBV7-9 with TRBJ2-1; 7 bases line up with TRBD1. Germline-derived CDR1 and CDR2 are SEHNR and FQNEAQ (reference sequence). V was clipped by 0 bases and J by 8 bases; unmatched bases: 16. The CDR3 has 18 amino acids. Written as DNA, the CDR3 is TGTGCCAGCAGCTTAGCGCCAGGGGGTGATCCTTTGCGCGATGAGCAGTTCTTC. Protein: CASSLAPGGDPLRDEQFF.

The sample holds a few counts of this clone. V gene TRBV10-3 combines with J gene TRBJ2-3; TRBD2 agrees at 12 bases. J was trimmed by 6 bases and V by 6 bases; bases with no gene match: 4. Looked up from germline, CDR1 is ENHRY and CDR2 is SYGVKD. The CDR3 length is 14 residues. Here the CDR3 reads CAISDLAGGDTQYF. The DNA of the CDR3 is TGTGCCATCAGCGATCTAGCGGGGGGGGATACGCAGTATTTT.

This clone was picked up a small number of times. The V call is TRBV9, the J call TRBJ2-3; the match to TRBD2 covers 8 bases. The CDR3 length is 16 residues. Germline lookup yields CDR1 SGDLS and CDR2 YYNGEE. J gave up 3 bases and V 2 bases, and 8 bases lay outside the gene matches. CDR3 sequence (DNA): TGTGCCAGCAGCGTTTTTTCGGGAGGGCTTACAGATACGCAGTATTTT. This sequence encodes CASSVFSGGLTDTQYF.

To note about this clone: A junction boundary mismatches the germline segment, possibly from a read error. CDR3 bases: TGTGCCAGCTCACTAGAGGACAGAATAATATTC. Residues: CASSLEDRIIF. The rearrangement links TRBV18 to TRBJ2-7, with D possibly matching TRBD1 (6 bases). Looked up from germline, CDR1 is KGHSH and CDR2 is LQKENI. CDR3 size: 11 residues. Full variable domain (missing parts from reference TRBV18 and TRBJ2-7): NAGVMQNPRHLVRRRGQEARLRCSPMKGHSHVYWYRQLPEEGLKFMVYLQKENIIDESGMPKERFSAEFPKEGPSILRIQQVVRGDSAAYFCASSLEDRIIFGPGTRLTVT.

This clone was seen at least ten times. Other DNA sequences from this sample encode an identical CDR3 as well. The rearrangement links TRBV30 to TRBJ1-2; no clear D gene. The CDR3 consists of 11 residues. V was shortened by 2 bases and J by 4 bases, with 5 bases between the two germline ends. Per germline, CDR1 GTSNPN and CDR2 SVGIG (reference sequence). The DNA of the CDR3 is TGTGCCTGGAGTAGAGGCTATGGCTACACCTTC. It translates to CAWSRGYGYTF.

The rearrangement links TRBV5-1 to TRBJ2-1; perhaps TRBD2 as D (5 bases). The CDR3 extends over 14 amino acids. Germline lookup yields CDR1 SGHRS and CDR2 YFSETQ. Trimming removed 6 bases at V and 7 bases at J, with 17 bases between. The CDR3 coding sequence is TGCGCCAGCACGAGGCGGGCCGAGGTAAATGAGCAGTTCTTC. Residues: CASTRRAEVNEQFF. Variable domain in full (rest from reference TRBV5-1 and TRBJ2-1): KAGVTQTPRYLIKTRGQQVTLSCSPISGHRSVSWYQQTPGQGLQFLFEYFSETQRNKGNFPGRFSGRQFSNSRSEMNVSTLELGDSALYLCASTRRAEVNEQFFGPGTRLTVL.

The V and J genes are TRBV27 and TRBJ2-7; 13 nucleotides match TRBD2. With V trimmed by 5 bases and J by 3 bases, 13 bases remained unmatched. This CDR3 has 18 amino acids. Germline CDR1 and CDR2: MNHEY and SMNVEV (reference sequence). The chain's CDR3 is CASSRSFGTSGVDYEQYF. Written as DNA, the CDR3 is TGTGCCAGCAGTCGCAGCTTCGGGACTAGCGGGGTTGACTACGAGCAGTACTTC.

This chain uses TRBV19 with TRBJ1-1; 8 positions agree with TRBD1. CDR3 length equals 13 residues. J gave up 4 bases and V 3 bases, and 1 base lay outside the gene matches. Germline V CDR1 and CDR2: LNHDA, SQIVND (reference sequence). The DNA for the CDR3 is TGTGCCAGTAGTATTGGACAGGGCACTGAAGCTTTCTTT. As protein: CASSIGQGTEAFF.

This clone was seen a few times. The chain carries TRBV7-9 and TRBJ1-1; 8 bases fit TRBD1. The junction had 8 bases not matched to a gene; V was cut back by 1 base and J by 1 base. Germline CDR1 and CDR2: SEHNR and FQNEAQ (reference sequence). The CDR3 consists of 17 residues. The chain's CDR3 is CASSLGLGTGRNTEAFF. In DNA form, the CDR3 reads TGTGCCAGCAGCTTAGGATTGGGGACAGGTCGGAACACTGAAGCTTTCTTT.

This clone was picked up a small number of times. This rearrangement joins TRBV11-2 to TRBJ2-5; 11 bases agree with TRBD2. After removal of 2 bases from V and 4 bases from J, the junction contained 3 bases not matched to a gene. The CDR3 spans 15 residues. CDR1 SGHAT and CDR2 FQNNGV come from the germline V gene. CDR3 sequence: CASSLPLAGGETQYF. CDR3 DNA sequence: TGTGCCAGCAGCTTACCGCTAGCGGGAGGAGAGACCCAGTACTTC.

This chain links TRBV13 with TRBJ2-6, with a possible D match to TRBD2 (6 bases). The CDR3 runs to 19 residues. V was shortened by 3 bases and J by 0 bases, with 18 bases between the two germline ends. Germline V gives CDR1 PRHDT, CDR2 FYEKMQ (reference sequence). The CDR3 protein is CASSFRARRGSSGANVLTF. The CDR3 DNA reads TGTGCCAGCAGCTTCAGGGCCCGCCGGGGGAGCTCTGGGGCCAACGTCCTGACTTTC.

The gene calls are TRBV5-6 and TRBJ2-5; 13 nucleotides align to TRBD2. The CDR3 loop spans 16 amino acids. Germline V gene lookup returns CDR1 SGHDT and CDR2 YYEEEE. V was clipped by 3 bases and J by 5 bases; unmatched bases: 7. CDR3 nucleotide sequence: TGTGCCAGCAGCTCGGGACTAGCGGGGCCTGAGGAGACCCAGTACTTC. Its translation: CASSSGLAGPEETQYF.

The rearrangement links TRBV7-9 to TRBJ1-2; 10 bases match TRBD1. V lost 3 bases, J lost 8 bases, and 21 bases stayed unmatched. CDR1 and CDR2 from the germline V gene are SEHNR and FQNEAQ (reference sequence). The CDR3 runs to 19 residues. This chain's CDR3 is CASSLQGQGKGPMAAGYTF. In DNA form, the CDR3 reads TGTGCCAGCAGCTTGCAGGGACAGGGGAAGGGCCCCATGGCAGCAGGCTACACCTTC.

In this sample, this clone turned up a few times. V is TRBV9 and J is TRBJ2-2; the D gene is possibly TRBD1 (6 bases). Trimming shortened V by 3 bases and J by 0 bases, and 12 bases separated the two germline ends. Germline CDR1 SGDLS, CDR2 YYNGEE. The CDR3 length is 16 residues. CDR3 region: CASSARTGSNTGELFF. CDR3 coding DNA: TGTGCCAGCAGCGCCCGAACAGGGTCGAACACCGGGGAGCTGTTTTTT.